Reported below is one T cell receptor beta chain. Its antigen is not identified. The CDR3 is 14 amino acids. Trimming pared 6 bases from V and 6 bases from J, leaving 15 bases between. All donors comprised healthy Caucasians. TCRdb re-analysed the 5' RACE reads in MiXCR, keeping a single row per CDR3 protein. In the table there are around 530,000 distinct CDR3 sequences, 13% to 15% of which are singletons. This record comes from a study of identical twins. General observations from the study: Fewer insertions were carried by abundant cord blood beta clonotypes, but none was seen in memory repertoires.

A further study also used this sample, focusing on yellow fever vaccine responses in identical twins.

The chain has TRBV12-3 or TRBV12-4 and TRBJ2-1; either TRBD1 or TRBD2 may fit D (5 bases each). Sequencing used CD4+ T cells sorted from blood. This clonotype originated in a woman younger than 30 in good health. CDR3 sequence reads: CASRLGVQGNEQFF. The CDR3 DNA follows: TGTGCCAGCAGGTTGGGAGTTCAGGGCAATGAGCAGTTCTTC.